The 20 T cell receptor beta chains below all came from one sample that was sequenced in a study of blood T cell repertoires in COVID-19. Clones were sequenced by immunoSEQ multiplex PCR, and TCRdb holds only the in-frame ones, with some missing. The table has hundreds of thousands of clones, around 84% seen once; the top ten hold less than 5.5%. The sequenced material came from PBMCs or T cells enriched from blood (not recorded which). The receptors were gathered from a man aged 40-49 years who had been exposed to COVID-19.

J is TRBJ2-5 and V is TRBV5-1; TRBD2 aligns across 7 bases. V shed 4 bases, J shed 4 bases, and the junction held 7 bases outside the gene matches. The CDR3 runs to 14 residues. Germline CDR1 SGHRS, CDR2 YFSETQ. CDR3 sequence reads: CASSTSGVRETQYF. CDR3 nucleotides: TGCGCCAGCAGCACAAGCGGGGTCCGAGAGACCCAGTACTTC.

J is TRBJ1-5 and V is TRBV27; 7 bases agree with TRBD1. V was clipped by 6 bases and J by 7 bases; unmatched bases: 12. Germline assignment: CDR1 MNHEY and CDR2 SMNVEV (reference sequence). This CDR3 has 15 residues. The CDR3 loop reads CASSEGGTVRQPQHF. In nucleotides, the CDR3 is TGTGCCAGCAGCGAGGGCGGGACAGTGCGGCAGCCCCAGCATTTT.

This chain joins TRBV30 and TRBJ1-1; tentatively, D is TRBD1 (5 bases). This CDR3 is built from 14 residues. Per the germline V gene, CDR1 is GTSNPN and CDR2 is SVGIG (reference sequence). V was shortened by 5 bases and J by 0 bases, with 13 bases between the two germline ends. The CDR3, as DNA: TGTGCCTGGGGCTCGGACACCTTGAACACTGAAGCTTTCTTT. This sequence encodes CAWGSDTLNTEAFF.

This rearrangement joins TRBV30 to TRBJ2-7; D not resolved. Germline assignment: CDR1 GTSNPN and CDR2 SVGIG (reference sequence). CDR3 length: 13 residues. V lost 1 base and J lost 4, with 11 bases in between. The CDR3 spells CAWSATGSYEQYF. CDR3 in DNA: TGTGCCTGGAGTGCGACGGGTTCATACGAGCAGTACTTC.

For the CDR3, the DNA is TGTGCCTGGAGTGTACTCCCAGGAGAAAAACTGTTTTTT. It specifies CAWSVLPGEKLFF. The chain combines TRBV30 with TRBJ1-4; D remains unclear. The CDR3 is made up of 13 amino acids. The ends were cut back, 0 bases at V and 8 bases at J, with 10 bases in the middle. CDR1 is GTSNPN, CDR2 SVGIG, per germline (reference sequence).

This sequence joins TRBV30 and TRBJ2-5, with TRBD2 identical over 7 bases. The CDR3 extends over 13 amino acids. From germline, CDR1 is GTSNPN and CDR2 SVGIG (reference sequence). J was trimmed by 2 bases and V by 0 bases; bases with no gene match: 0. The CDR3 sequence: CAWSVGGQETQYF. The CDR3 nucleotides read TGTGCCTGGAGTGTCGGGGGGCAAGAGACCCAGTACTTC.

This chain uses TRBV18 with TRBJ1-1; 7 nucleotides agree with TRBD1. Germline V gene sequence: CDR1 KGHSH, CDR2 LQKENI. V gave up 1 base and J gave up 0 bases; unmatched junction bases: 5. The CDR3 loop spans 16 amino acids. CDR3 sequence reads: CASSPRAGGLNTEAFF. The CDR3 bases are TGTGCCAGCTCACCACGTGCAGGGGGGTTGAACACTGAAGCTTTCTTT.

The V and J genes are TRBV28 and TRBJ1-2; 8 nucleotides line up with TRBD1. Trimming at V came to 4 bases and at J to 3 bases, leaving 4 bases not matched to a gene. The germline V gene has CDR1 MDHEN and CDR2 SYDVKM. There are 14 residues in the CDR3. CDR3 region: CASSSQGAYYGYTF. The CDR3 nucleotides are TGTGCCAGCAGTTCTCAGGGGGCTTACTATGGCTACACCTTC.

The gene calls are TRBV29-1 and TRBJ2-7; TRBD1 matches at 8 bases. Trimming took 1 base from V and 5 from J; bases not matched to a gene: 7. In germline, CDR1 is SQVTM, CDR2 ANQGSEA. This CDR3 region has 14 residues. This CDR3 reads CSVEVRDRINEQYF. The CDR3 bases are TGCAGCGTTGAAGTAAGGGACAGGATCAACGAGCAGTACTTC.

The rearrangement links TRBV7-2 to TRBJ2-7; perhaps TRBD1 as D (6 bases). CDR1 is SGHTA, CDR2 FQGNSA, per germline. This CDR3 is built from 16 residues. The V end lost 3 bases, the J end lost 2 bases, and 17 bases lay between the germline ends. This CDR3 reads CASSFSRGSDTYEQYF. CDR3 sequence (DNA): TGTGCCAGCAGCTTTAGTAGGGGGTCGGATACCTACGAGCAGTACTTC.

The V call is TRBV5-4, the J call TRBJ1-1, with D unclear. The CDR3 contains 12 residues. Looked up from germline, CDR1 is SGHNT and CDR2 is YYREEE (reference sequence). V lost 4 bases and J 6 bases, leaving 10 bases between the germline ends. The CDR3 nucleotides read TGTGCCAGCAGCGAGGAGCTGGCTGAAGCTTTCTTT. It encodes CASSEELAEAFF.

This rearrangement joins TRBV13 to TRBJ1-2; 8 bases line up with TRBD1. V lost 5 bases, J lost 2 bases, and 4 bases stayed unmatched. Germline V gene lookup returns CDR1 PRHDT and CDR2 FYEKMQ (reference sequence). This CDR3 has 14 residues. As DNA, the CDR3 is TGTGCCAGCAGCCCGGGGACAGGAAACTATGGCTACACCTTC. Translation: CASSPGTGNYGYTF. Full variable domain (missing parts from reference TRBV13 and TRBJ1-2): AAGVIQSPRHLIKEKRETATLKCYPIPRHDTVYWYQQGPGQDPQFLISFYEKMQSDKGSIPDRFSAQQFSDYHSELNMSSLELGDSALYFCASSPGTGNYGYTFGSGTRLTVV.

V usage is TRBV5-1 and J usage is TRBJ2-7, with 9 bases aligning to TRBD2. The germline gives CDR1 SGHRS, CDR2 YFSETQ. CDR3 length: 14 amino acids. With 4 bases clipped from V and 6 bases from J, the junction kept 8 bases outside the gene matches. CDR3 residues: CASSEPGLAGEQYF. CDR3 coding DNA: TGCGCCAGCAGCGAACCGGGACTAGCTGGCGAGCAGTACTTC. Complete variable domain (other parts from reference TRBV5-1 and TRBJ2-7): KAGVTQTPRYLIKTRGQQVTLSCSPISGHRSVSWYQQTPGQGLQFLFEYFSETQRNKGNFPGRFSGRQFSNSRSEMNVSTLELGDSALYLCASSEPGLAGEQYFGPGTRLTVT.

There are a few counts of this clone. The chain employs TRBV7-9 and TRBJ1-5; D is uncertain. The germline gives CDR1 SEHNR, CDR2 FQNEAQ (reference sequence). Trimming left V 1 base short and J 10 bases short, with 14 bases between. CDR3 length: 14 amino acids. The DNA of the CDR3 is TGTGCCAGCAGCTTAGGTGGGGAGGTGAAACCCCAGCATTTT. This encodes CASSLGGEVKPQHF.

J is TRBJ2-1 and V is TRBV3-1 (or the pseudogene TRBV3-2); 7 nucleotides line up with TRBD2. The germline gives CDR1 LGHDT, CDR2 YNNKEL (reference sequence). The V gene end was trimmed by 0 bases and the J gene end by 7 bases; junction bases not matched to a gene: 12. The CDR3 contains 17 residues. The CDR3 DNA reads as TGTGCCAGCAGCCAAGATCTTCTGAGACTAGCCGCGAATGAGCAGTTCTTC. The encoded protein is CASSQDLLRLAANEQFF.

The chain uses TRBV27 and TRBJ2-1, with D possibly being TRBD2 (5 bases). Trimming shortened V by 1 base and J by 2 bases, and 18 bases separated the two germline ends. Germline V gives CDR1 MNHEY, CDR2 SMNVEV (reference sequence). The CDR3 is made up of 18 amino acids. CDR3: CASSLLSPSPGPYNEQFF. In DNA, the CDR3 is TGTGCCAGCAGTTTATTGTCCCCTAGCCCGGGCCCCTACAATGAGCAGTTCTTC.

The chain is built from TRBV6-6 and TRBJ2-1, with a weak D call TRBD2 (6 bases). Per the germline V gene, CDR1 is MNHNY and CDR2 is SVGAGI (reference sequence). Trimming shortened V by 8 bases and J by 9 bases, and 26 bases separated the two germline ends. CDR3 length: 16 residues. CDR3 DNA: TGTGCCAGCCGTATAGTTCCACAAACTAGAGCGGGTGAGCAGTTCTTC. Its translation: CASRIVPQTRAGEQFF.

This chain connects TRBV5-4 to TRBJ1-1, with no clear D. CDR1 and CDR2 (germline): SGHNT, YYREEE (reference sequence). V gave up 0 bases and J gave up 1 base, with 16 bases separating them. The CDR3 is made up of 17 amino acids. CDR3: CASSLASSAGRNTEAFF. The DNA of the CDR3 is TGTGCCAGCAGCTTGGCCAGTTCGGCGGGGAGGAACACTGAAGCTTTCTTT.

The chain is built from TRBV5-5 and TRBJ2-7; 9 nucleotides agree with TRBD1. The V gene end was trimmed by 2 bases and the J gene end by 4 bases; junction bases not matched to a gene: 4. This CDR3 spans 14 amino acids. In germline, CDR1 is SGHKS, CDR2 YYEKEE (reference sequence). The CDR3 DNA reads as TGTGCCAGCAGCTTTGGACAGGGGATTTACGAGCAGTACTTC. Residues: CASSFGQGIYEQYF.

CDR3 region: CASSLEGQGNSPLHF. Written as DNA, the CDR3 is TGCGCCAGCAGCTTGGAGGGACAGGGGAATTCACCCCTCCACTTT. The rearrangement uses TRBV5-1 and TRBJ1-6; the match to TRBD1 covers 10 bases. The CDR3 consists of 15 residues. V was pared by 0 bases and J by 7 bases, with 1 base of the junction left unmatched. Germline assignment: CDR1 SGHRS and CDR2 YFSETQ. The variable domain in full, with the rest retrieved from reference TRBV5-1 and TRBJ1-6, is KAGVTQTPRYLIKTRGQQVTLSCSPISGHRSVSWYQQTPGQGLQFLFEYFSETQRNKGNFPGRFSGRQFSNSRSEMNVSTLELGDSALYLCASSLEGQGNSPLHFGNGTRLTVT.